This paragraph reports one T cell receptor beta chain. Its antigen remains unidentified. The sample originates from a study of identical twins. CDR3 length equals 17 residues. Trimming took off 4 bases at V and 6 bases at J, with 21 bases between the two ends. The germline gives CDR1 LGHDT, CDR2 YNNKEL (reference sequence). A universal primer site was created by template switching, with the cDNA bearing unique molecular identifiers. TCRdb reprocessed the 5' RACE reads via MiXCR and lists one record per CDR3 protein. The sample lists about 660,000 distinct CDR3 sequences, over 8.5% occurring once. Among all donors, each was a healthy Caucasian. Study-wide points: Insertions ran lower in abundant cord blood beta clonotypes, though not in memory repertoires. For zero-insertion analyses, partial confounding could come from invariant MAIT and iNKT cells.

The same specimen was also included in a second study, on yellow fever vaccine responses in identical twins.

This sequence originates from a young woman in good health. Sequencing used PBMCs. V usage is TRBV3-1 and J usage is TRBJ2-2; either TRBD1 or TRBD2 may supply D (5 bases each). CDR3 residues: CASSLTLVGTLPGELFF. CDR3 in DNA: TGTGCCAGCAGCCTCACCCTGGTTGGGACCCTCCCCGGGGAGCTGTTTTTT.